This T cell receptor beta chain was sequenced during a study of T cells in Graves' hyperthyroidism and ophthalmopathy. From 8.5 to 10 ml of fresh peripheral blood, PBMCs were isolated. This clonotype was counted ten times or more. Researchers took RNA transcripts and amplified the TCR beta CDR3 regions from them. HTBI primers were the set used in a first-round RT-PCR of the TCR CDR3. TCRdb re-called the multiplex PCR reads with MiXCR, one entry per CDR3 protein. Among some 570,000 distinct CDR3 sequences listed, about a sixth were seen once. V was clipped by 5 bases and J by 3 bases, with 8 bases between them. The CDR3 spans 12 residues. Germline V gives CDR1 MNHEY, CDR2 SVGEGT.

The TCR was taken from a woman aged 18-29 years with Graves' ophthalmopathy. This chain uses TRBV6-2 or TRBV6-3 with TRBJ2-7; D unresolved. The sample comprised blood. The CDR3 loop is CASSAQNYEQYF. The CDR3 region has the DNA TGTGCCAGCAGTGCGCAAAACTACGAGCAGTACTTC.